This T cell receptor beta chain was captured in a study of identical twins (dated by TCRdb to 2016 to 2018). Some background on the complete study: TCR alpha and beta repertoires from monozygotic twins, unrelated adults of various ages and cord blood were deep-sequenced to test whether fetal clonotypes persist. Replicate twin experiments were performed at different times using different library preparation protocols to rule out contamination. Study-wide findings and limitations: Excess twin sharing in beta out-of-frame sequences was weaker because fewer shared sequences lowered the signal-to-noise ratio. Fewer insertions were carried by abundant cord blood beta clonotypes; a weaker similar trend was observed in young adult naive repertoires, while no such trend was observed in memory repertoires. Because the same donors could not be followed over many years, conclusions were based on cross-sectional statistical analysis. Invariant T cells such as MAIT and iNKT could partly confound zero-insertion analyses, although diverse VJ usage argued against such confounding for most clonotypes. Out-of-frame TCR alpha sharing in monozygotic twins was systematically underestimated by recombination models, whereas sharing between unrelated individuals was in agreement with the recombination models. Compared with coincidental sharing between unrelated individuals, out-of-frame TCR alpha sequences shared between twins had an excess of sequences with low generation probability.

Library method: 5' RACE. Reads for this sample came from an Illumina HiSeq 2000. A universal primer binding site was introduced by template switching, and a unique molecular identifier was present in the final cDNA, enabling accurate counting of TCR cDNA molecules. Specific primers in the conserved constant-segment region were used to synthesize first-strand cDNA for TCR alpha and beta chains. To control for contamination, each cDNA library was double barcoded with a SMART-Mk sample barcode plus Illumina barcodes. TruSeq adapter sequences, together with Illumina sample barcodes, were added in two successive PCR steps. TCR alpha and beta cDNA libraries were sequenced on the Illumina HiSeq platform with custom primers. Concerning the study's data processing: Raw reads were processed with MiGEC to extract unique molecular identifiers, and MiXCR was used to determine CDR3 positions. Recombination models were inferred per individual with the repgenHMM and IGoR tools using an EM algorithm. The tcR package in R was used for shared clonotype analysis, with sharing normalized by the product of cloneset sizes. To study raw recombination free of thymic and clonal selection effects, out-of-frame nonproductive sequences were analyzed. TCRdb itself trimmed the public reads at Q25 with fastp, ran MiXCR and retained productive beta chains. All rows with the same CDR3 protein become a single entry with the most common DNA and genes. For this entry, the V and J calls and clone size follow TCRdb and not the study's own pipeline. The table for this sample lists approximately 530,000 distinct CDR3 sequences; under 25% of them were counted only once. The leading ten clones occupy approximately 0.49% of the sample.

At the junction V is shortened by 5 bases and J by 1 base, with 21 bases in between. From a lookup of the germline V gene (reference sequence), CDR1 and CDR2 are SGHKS and YYEKEE. The CDR3 numbers 18 residues from cysteine through phenylalanine. Just CDR3 DNA is preserved here, 54 bases in frame from base 1. For this clonotype: What antigen it recognizes has not been identified. Base qualities were left out, and no much larger clone turns up one base away.

Every donor was a healthy Caucasian. The twin cohort consisted of three pairs of female monozygotic twins, all aged about 18 to 29 years. Positive isolation kits from Invitrogen were used to isolate CD4+ and CD8+ T cell populations. These data were likewise used in another study, on yellow fever vaccine responses in identical twins. The second paper states: According to the authors, the vaccine-induced T cell response in identical twins seemed to be partly convergent and partly specific to each individual. In the study, vaccine-responding T cell clones were precisely tracked in identical twins.

What was sequenced was CD4+ T cells sorted from blood. The sequence is built from TRBV5-5 and TRBJ2-2; the D gene is unclear. The receptor comes from a young woman in good health. The sequence in DNA is TGTGCCAGCAGGAGCTACCGAATGGGCCAGCTGAACACCGGGGAGCTGTTTTTT. Its product reads: CASRSYRMGQLNTGELFF.